This entry lists 13 T cell receptor beta chains sequenced from one sample in a study of blood T cell repertoires in COVID-19. Using immunoSEQ multiplex PCR, the repertoire was profiled, and TCRdb retains in-frame clones only, with some absent. The table lists under 300,000 clones, approximately 85% of them singletons, with 10% to 15% in the top ten. Material for sequencing was peripheral blood. The receptors were sampled from a man older than 75 with acute or convalescent COVID-19.

The rearrangement uses TRBV29-1 and TRBJ2-7, with 9 bases fitting TRBD1. Looked up from germline, CDR1 is SQVTM and CDR2 is ANQGSEA. Trimming cost V 5 bases and J 4 bases; bases outside gene matches: 3. The CDR3 is 12 amino acids. CDR3 protein: CSVRDRVYEQYF. DNA for the CDR3: TGCAGCGTTAGGGACAGGGTATACGAGCAGTACTTC.

The chain combines TRBV4-2 with TRBJ2-1; 8 nucleotides match TRBD1. J gave up 7 bases and V 0 bases, and 11 bases lay outside the gene matches. CDR1 and CDR2 from the germline V gene are LGHNA and YNFKEQ. The CDR3 totals 17 residues. The CDR3 DNA is TGTGCCAGCAGCCAAGAATTCGGGCAGGGGGCAAGGAATGAGCAGTTCTTC. It codes for CASSQEFGQGARNEQFF.

V and J are TRBV19 and TRBJ1-2, with 8 bases aligning to TRBD1. This CDR3 has 15 amino acids. The trim removed 8 bases at V and 2 bases at J, leaving 10 bases unmatched. The germline gives CDR1 LNHDA, CDR2 SQIVND (reference sequence). The CDR3 sequence: CASSLRGLWNYGYTF. The DNA for the CDR3 is TGTGCCAGTTCCCTCAGGGGGCTTTGGAACTATGGCTACACCTTC.

This rearrangement joins TRBV18 to TRBJ1-4, with 7 bases fitting TRBD1. The CDR3 has 14 residues. After removal of 5 bases from V and 3 bases from J, the junction contained 3 bases not matched to a gene. Germline V gene data show CDR1 as KGHSH and CDR2 as LQKENI. CDR3 region: CASSAGTANEKLFF. CDR3 bases: TGTGCCAGCTCAGCCGGGACAGCTAATGAAAAACTGTTTTTT.

The chain uses TRBV2 and TRBJ1-6; 9 positions agree with TRBD1. The germline gives CDR1 SNHLY, CDR2 FYNNEI. The trim removed 6 bases at V and 14 bases at J, leaving 14 bases unmatched. CDR3 length: 15 amino acids. The CDR3 region is CASSADRGAIRALHF. CDR3 sequence (DNA): TGTGCCAGCAGCGCCGACAGGGGGGCAATAAGGGCCCTCCACTTT.

The V and J genes are TRBV29-1 and TRBJ2-5, with 7 bases matching TRBD1. Germline CDR1 and CDR2: SQVTM and ANQGSEA. This CDR3 comprises 14 residues. With V trimmed by 6 bases and J by 1 base, 8 bases remained unmatched. The CDR3 DNA reads as TGCAGCGTGCGACAGGGCAACTCCCAAGAGACCCAGTACTTC. As protein: CSVRQGNSQETQYF.

The J gene is TRBJ1-1, the V gene TRBV5-1, with D perhaps matching TRBD1 (6 bases). Germline-derived CDR1 and CDR2 are SGHRS and YFSETQ. Trimming took off 2 bases at V and 1 base at J, with 12 bases between the two ends. CDR3 length equals 15 residues. The CDR3 DNA is TGCGCCAGCAGCTTCTTACAGGGCAGGAACACTGAAGCTTTCTTT. Amino acids: CASSFLQGRNTEAFF.

The chain has TRBV13 and TRBJ2-4; 9 bases match TRBD1. The CDR3 is 15 amino acids. Germline loops: CDR1 PRHDT, CDR2 FYEKMQ (reference sequence). With 5 bases clipped from V and 8 bases from J, the junction kept 10 bases outside the gene matches. In DNA, the CDR3 is TGTGCCAGCAGCCCCGGACAGGGGCAATACTACATTCAGTACTTC. Its translation: CASSPGQGQYYIQYF. Combining the CDR3 with reference TRBV13 and TRBJ2-4 gives the whole variable domain AAGVIQSPRHLIKEKRETATLKCYPIPRHDTVYWYQQGPGQDPQFLISFYEKMQSDKGSIPDRFSAQQFSDYHSELNMSSLELGDSALYFCASSPGQGQYYIQYFGAGTRLSVL.

J is TRBJ1-1 and V is TRBV6-5; the D gene is possibly TRBD1 (5 bases). The germline V gene has CDR1 MNHEY and CDR2 SVGAGI. The CDR3 spans 13 residues. The ends were cut back, 8 bases at V and 0 bases at J, with 10 bases in the middle. CDR3 sequence (DNA): TGTGCCAGCCAGGGCGTTGTGAACACTGAAGCTTTCTTT. This sequence encodes CASQGVVNTEAFF.

V usage is TRBV2 and J usage is TRBJ1-2; 8 positions match TRBD1. Germline V CDR1 and CDR2: SNHLY, FYNNEI. The CDR3 length is 14 residues. The ends lost 6 bases at V and 10 bases at J; junction bases unmatched: 13. CDR3 nucleotides: TGTGCCAGCAGGGATGGACAGGGCTCAGTTGTCTACACCTTC. Protein product: CASRDGQGSVVYTF.

The genes are TRBV5-1 and TRBJ2-5; 7 bases match TRBD1. CDR3 length: 15 amino acids. Losses at the gene ends were 1 base for V and 5 bases for J; bases not matched to a gene: 8. CDR1 and CDR2 (germline): SGHRS, YFSETQ. This chain's CDR3 is CASSLWNTGVETQYF. The DNA for the CDR3 is TGCGCCAGCAGCTTGTGGAACACAGGGGTCGAGACCCAGTACTTC.

CDR3 coding DNA: TGTGCCAGCAGTGGCAGGGGGGCCCGCTTTGAAGCTTTCTTT. It is translated as CASSGRGARFEAFF. V is TRBV2 and J is TRBJ1-1, with 7 bases matching TRBD1. After removal of 4 bases from V and 7 bases from J, the junction contained 9 bases not matched to a gene. The CDR3 totals 14 residues. Germline assignment: CDR1 SNHLY and CDR2 FYNNEI.

The V call is TRBV19, the J call TRBJ1-1, with TRBD1 matching over 9 bases. The trim removed 8 bases at V and 3 bases at J, leaving 7 bases unmatched. The CDR3 is made up of 14 amino acids. Germline lookup yields CDR1 LNHDA and CDR2 SQIVND (reference sequence). The CDR3 region is CASSRDRGDTEAFF. The CDR3 DNA reads as TGTGCCAGTTCCCGTGACAGGGGGGACACTGAAGCTTTCTTT.